This TCR beta chain was retrieved from a study of shared clonotypes between healthy human individuals (dated by TCRdb to the early 2020s). At the level of the whole study: A couple of women and a few men aged 18 to 49 years were included in the cohort. Per donor, three plates each were used for CD4 naive and CD4 memory, two for CD8 naive, and one for CD8 memory. The study deeply sequenced blood TCR repertoires of five healthy adults to estimate repertoire size and the extent of clonotype sharing between individuals. To increase sequencing depth and limit assay-specific biases, TCR repertoire library preparation and sequencing were carried out by different laboratories using diverse techniques. Per donor, leukapheresis produced somewhere between about 0.85 and 10 billion PBMCs.

Results and caveats for the whole study, not just this receptor: Because the study included a small number of donors, the genetic and exposure-history diversity represented was limited. Larger estimated clonotype richness was generally found for naive subsets than for memory subsets. Rarefaction of sorted-subset datasets indicated incomplete sequencing despite the large sequencing depth. Compared with non-shared clonotypes, the clonotypes found in all four sorted-subset donors had higher generation probabilities. Sampling was limited to blood, and TCR repertoires in tissue likely differ from TCR repertoires in blood. Pairwise subsampling led to the expectation that sequencing depth would affect the degree of clonotype sharing among donors. When a handful of donors were compared, the shared fraction of clonotypes was roughly 5% for naive CD4, 3.5% for naive CD8, 2% to 2.5% for memory CD4, and about 0.36% for memory CD8.

The donors were healthy, HIV-negative adults who had no recently reported acute infections or vaccinations. Only Caucasian adults living in Nashville, Tennessee, USA were represented among the donors. CD4+ T cells were enriched by magnetic negative selection, after which naive cells were positively selected on CD45RA and the negative fraction was taken as the memory subset. After blood collection by leukapheresis, PBMCs were isolated using Ficoll-Histopaque density gradient centrifugation and then cryopreserved in the vapor phase of liquid nitrogen. Analytical flow cytometry was used to check the purity and quantity of each magnetically sorted T cell population. Genomic DNA was isolated from every sorted fraction and measured by UV absorbance on a Nanodrop 2000c. TCR CDR3 regions were amplified from genomic DNA by multiplex PCR using the deep immunoSEQ assay. Extracted genomic DNA from each cell subset was distributed evenly across all wells of several immunoSEQ 96-well plates, and each plate was treated as a replicate. For sorted subsets, approximately 0.2 ug of genomic DNA, equivalent to about 30,000 T cell genomes, went into each replicate PCR. Purified libraries were quantified with a Qubit 3.0 fluorometer, sized on a Bioanalyzer 2100, and re-quantified with the KAPA Library Quantification kit. Every immunoSEQ 96-well plate was sequenced on a dedicated single-read 150-cycle Illumina NextSeq 550 flow cell. The authors' analysis ran thus. Because the immunoSEQ output included only junctional sequences and no quality scores, the filtering could not be the same as the filtering used for full-length reads. To assign V/J genes and CDR3, sequences were annotated using PyIR, a Python wrapper for IgBLAST v1.9, with IMGT germline references. Reads were removed for weak V/J assignments (E-value above 1e-6), missing CDR3, stop codons, out-of-frame junctions, or ambiguous translated residues. V3J clonotypes were defined as sequences sharing the same inferred V gene, J gene, and CDR3 amino acid sequence. To compute the percentage overlap between repertoires, the number of shared unique clonotypes was divided by the size of the smaller repertoire. RTK rarefaction, the Chao1 estimator, and Recon v2.1 estimates of unobserved clonotypes were used to assess repertoire richness. For all TCRbeta clonotypes obtained by the gDNA method from four donors, generation probabilities were computed with OLGA. TCRdb provides this immuneACCESS table in a form limited to in-frame rearrangements. Some clones are lacking; in checked studies, under half of them reflect an unresolved V gene, and why the rest are absent is not known. V and J calls and clone size are copied from that table; D and trimming were computed from the DNA. The sample profile shows over a million clones; around 74% of them were found once. Approximately 1.3% of the sample is taken by the ten largest.

On this clone itself: Its antigen target is currently unknown. No much larger clone is present one base from it, and per-base qualities are unavailable.

V has 10 bases trimmed and J has 6 bases trimmed; junction bases matching no gene number 11. The CDR3 measures 14 amino acids from cysteine to phenylalanine. The entry retains the CDR3 DNA only, 42 bases that are in frame from base 1. CDR1 and CDR2 are drawn from the germline V gene (reference sequence): SEHNR, FQNEAQ. The sequence joins TRBV7-9 to TRBJ2-3, and 9 junctional nucleotides match TRBD2. This clonotype was sampled from a man aged 18 to 29 in good health. Sequenced material: memory CD4+ T cells sorted from blood. According to the study, the label for this sample's cell subset or site signals: CD45RA-negative fraction. The nucleotide sequence reads TGTGCCACTTCTCCGAGGACTAGCGCGGATACGCAGTATTTT. Its product reads: CATSPRTSADTQYF.